Listed here is a single T cell receptor (beta chain). The data were taken from a study of regulatory T cells in long-lasting Graves disease. About the research overall: Antithyroid drugs had been taken under 3 months by newly diagnosed Graves' patients.

The time point is: newly diagnosed GD, antithyroid drugs for less than 3 months. Researchers made the TCR library from RNA that was extracted from PBMCs. V lost 7 bases to trimming and J lost 1 base, with 10 bases between them. The germline V gene has CDR1 MNHNS and CDR2 SASEGT. The CDR3 runs 13 residues. HTBI primers from iRepertoire and Arm-PCR of CDR3 regions yielded the TCR beta libraries. Methods used by the authors: From all samples, identification returned 14 TRBJ and about 63 TRBV segments. In TCRdb, the multiplex PCR reads were re-called with MiXCR into one record per CDR3 protein. TCRdb, not the authors, supplied the V and J calls. In the table there are about 430,000 distinct CDR3 sequences, 14% to 15% of which are singletons. These same data were also listed under a study on T cells in Graves' hyperthyroidism and ophthalmopathy. That paper adds: Most thyroid clonotypes that were expanded above 0.001 also turned up in blood. Stable hyperthyroidism and ophthalmopathy were separated using 13 V-J signatures.

This TCR was sampled from a woman aged 40 to 50 with Graves disease. This specimen consisted of peripheral blood mononuclear cells (PBMCs), obtained at new diagnosis, from a patient treated with antithyroid drugs. The chain is built from TRBV6-1 and TRBJ1-1; no firm D call. In DNA, the CDR3 is TGTGCCAGCATAAAGGGTTCGAACACTGAAGCTTTCTTT. Translated: CASIKGSNTEAFF.